Included here is one TCR beta chain sequence, with context. The data belong to a study of T cells in Graves' hyperthyroidism and ophthalmopathy. The CDR3 runs to 13 residues. Trimming shortened V by 8 bases and J by 6 bases, and 14 bases separated the two germline ends. CDR1 and CDR2 from the germline V gene are MNHNS and SASEGT. Regions amplified from RNA transcripts were the TCR beta CDR3 regions. Using the HTBI primer set, a first-round RT-PCR was run on the TCR CDR3. TCRdb used MiXCR to reprocess the multiplex PCR reads, holding one entry per CDR3 protein. The table lists some 700,000 distinct CDR3 sequences, 17% of them singletons. Subjects aged 18 to 65 presented with newly diagnosed hyperthyroidism of less than 2 months' duration.

This sequence originates from a man over 45 with Graves' hyperthyroidism. The chain joins TRBV6-1 to TRBJ1-5, with D perhaps matching TRBD1 (5 bases). The specimen was blood. CDR3 sequence (DNA): TGTGCCAGCTCGGCAGGGAATGTTCAGCCCCAGCATTTT. This codes for CASSAGNVQPQHF.